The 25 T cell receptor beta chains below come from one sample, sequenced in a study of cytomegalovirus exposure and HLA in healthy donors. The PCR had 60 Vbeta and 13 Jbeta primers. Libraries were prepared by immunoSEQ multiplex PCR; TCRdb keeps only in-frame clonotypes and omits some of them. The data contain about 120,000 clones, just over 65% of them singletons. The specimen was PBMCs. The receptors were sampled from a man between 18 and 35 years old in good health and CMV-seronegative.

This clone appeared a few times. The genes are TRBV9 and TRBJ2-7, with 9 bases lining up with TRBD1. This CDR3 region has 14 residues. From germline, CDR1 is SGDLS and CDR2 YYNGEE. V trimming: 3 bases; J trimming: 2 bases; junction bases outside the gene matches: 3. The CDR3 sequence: CASSAGTGTYEQYF. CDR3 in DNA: TGTGCCAGCAGCGCGGGGACAGGGACCTACGAGCAGTACTTC.

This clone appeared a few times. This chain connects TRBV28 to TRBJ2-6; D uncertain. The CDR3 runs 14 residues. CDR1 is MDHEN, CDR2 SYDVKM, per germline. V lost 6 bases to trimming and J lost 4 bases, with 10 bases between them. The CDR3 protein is CASSHTPGANVLTF. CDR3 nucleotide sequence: TGTGCCAGCAGCCACACCCCCGGGGCCAACGTCCTGACTTTC.

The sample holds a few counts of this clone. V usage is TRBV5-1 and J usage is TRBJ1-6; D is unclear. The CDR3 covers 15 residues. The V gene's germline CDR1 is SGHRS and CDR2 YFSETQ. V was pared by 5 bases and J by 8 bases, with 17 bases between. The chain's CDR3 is CASSPRSGGDSPLHF. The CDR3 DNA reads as TGCGCCAGCAGTCCACGGTCCGGCGGGGATTCACCCCTCCACTTT. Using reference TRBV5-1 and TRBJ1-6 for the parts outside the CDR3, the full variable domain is KAGVTQTPRYLIKTRGQQVTLSCSPISGHRSVSWYQQTPGQGLQFLFEYFSETQRNKGNFPGRFSGRQFSNSRSEMNVSTLELGDSALYLCASSPRSGGDSPLHFGNGTRLTVT.

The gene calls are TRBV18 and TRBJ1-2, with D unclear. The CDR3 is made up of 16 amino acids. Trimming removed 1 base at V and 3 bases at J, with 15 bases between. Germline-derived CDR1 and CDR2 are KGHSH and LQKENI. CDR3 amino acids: CASSPLLRTDHYGYTF. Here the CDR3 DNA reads TGTGCCAGCTCACCACTCCTTAGGACTGATCACTATGGCTACACCTTC.

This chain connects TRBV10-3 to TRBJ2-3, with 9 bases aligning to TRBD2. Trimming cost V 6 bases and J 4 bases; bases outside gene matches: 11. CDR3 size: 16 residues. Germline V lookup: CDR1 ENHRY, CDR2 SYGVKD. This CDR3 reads CAIRNSQREEADTQYF. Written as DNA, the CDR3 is TGTGCCATCAGGAACAGCCAGCGGGAGGAGGCAGATACGCAGTATTTT.

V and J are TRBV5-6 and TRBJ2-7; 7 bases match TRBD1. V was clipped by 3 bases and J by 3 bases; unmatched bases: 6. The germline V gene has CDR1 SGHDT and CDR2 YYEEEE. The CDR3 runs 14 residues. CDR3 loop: CASSSGQRLYEQYF. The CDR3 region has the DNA TGTGCCAGCAGCTCGGGACAGAGACTCTACGAGCAGTACTTC.

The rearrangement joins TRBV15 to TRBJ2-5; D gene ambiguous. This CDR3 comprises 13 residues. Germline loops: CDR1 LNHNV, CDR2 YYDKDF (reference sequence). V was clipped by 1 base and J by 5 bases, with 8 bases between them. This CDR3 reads CATSRVSLETQYF. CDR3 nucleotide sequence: TGTGCCACCAGCAGAGTTAGTCTCGAGACCCAGTACTTC.

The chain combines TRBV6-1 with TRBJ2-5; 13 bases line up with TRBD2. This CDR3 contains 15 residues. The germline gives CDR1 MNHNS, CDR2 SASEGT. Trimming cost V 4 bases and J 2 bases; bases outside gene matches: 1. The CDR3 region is CASSVLAGGQETQYF. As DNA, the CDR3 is TGTGCCAGCAGTGTACTAGCGGGGGGGCAAGAGACCCAGTACTTC.

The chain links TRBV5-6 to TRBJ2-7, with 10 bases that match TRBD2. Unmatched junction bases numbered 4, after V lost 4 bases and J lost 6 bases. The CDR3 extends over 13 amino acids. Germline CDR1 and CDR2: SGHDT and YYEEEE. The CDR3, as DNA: TGTGCCAGCAGCCCCGGGACTAGCGCCGAGCAGTACTTC. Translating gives CASSPGTSAEQYF.

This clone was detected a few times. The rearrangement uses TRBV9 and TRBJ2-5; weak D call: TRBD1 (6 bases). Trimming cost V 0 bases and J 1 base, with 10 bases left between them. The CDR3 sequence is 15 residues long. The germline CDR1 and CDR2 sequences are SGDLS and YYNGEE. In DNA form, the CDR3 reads TGTGCCAGCAGCGTAGTGGGGGCTGGCCAAGAGACCCAGTACTTC. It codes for CASSVVGAGQETQYF.

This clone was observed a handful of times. This chain's CDR3 is CAWSVGQGGQPQHF. CDR3 DNA sequence: TGTGCCTGGAGTGTCGGGCAGGGCGGCCAGCCCCAGCATTTT. The V call is TRBV30, the J call TRBJ1-5; D possibly corresponds to TRBD1 (5 bases). The ends were cut back, 0 bases at V and 7 bases at J, with 13 bases in the middle. CDR3 size: 14 residues. The V gene's germline CDR1 is GTSNPN and CDR2 SVGIG (reference sequence).

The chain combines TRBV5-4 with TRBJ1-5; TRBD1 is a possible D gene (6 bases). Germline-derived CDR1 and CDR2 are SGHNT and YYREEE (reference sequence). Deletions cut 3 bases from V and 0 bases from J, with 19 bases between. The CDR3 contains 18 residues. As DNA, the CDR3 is TGTGCCAGCAGCTGGTCTCGGGGGGGGGCTGGTAGCAATCAGCCCCAGCATTTT. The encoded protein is CASSWSRGGAGSNQPQHF. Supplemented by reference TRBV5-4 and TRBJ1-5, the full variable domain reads ETGVTQSPTHLIKTRGQQVTLRCSSQSGHNTVSWYQQALGQGPQFIFQYYREEENGRGNFPPRFSGLQFPNYSSELNVNALELDDSALYLCASSWSRGGAGSNQPQHFGDGTRLSIL.

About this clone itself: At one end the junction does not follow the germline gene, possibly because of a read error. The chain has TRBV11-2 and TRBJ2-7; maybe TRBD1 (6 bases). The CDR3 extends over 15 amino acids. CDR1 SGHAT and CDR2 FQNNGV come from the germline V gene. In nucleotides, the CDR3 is TGTGCCAGCAGTCTAGGGGGATCGGGTAACTACGAGCAGCACTTC. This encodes CASSLGGSGNYEQHF. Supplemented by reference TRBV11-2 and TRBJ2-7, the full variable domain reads EAGVAQSPRYKIIEKRQSVAFWCNPISGHATLYWYQQILGQGPKLLIQFQNNGVVDDSQLPKDRFSAERLKGVDSTLKIQPAKLEDSAVYLCASSLGGSGNYEQHFGPGTRLTVT.

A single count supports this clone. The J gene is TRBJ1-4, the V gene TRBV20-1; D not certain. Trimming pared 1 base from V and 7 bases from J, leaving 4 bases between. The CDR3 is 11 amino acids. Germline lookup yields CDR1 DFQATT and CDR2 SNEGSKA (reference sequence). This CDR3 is CSARVREKLFF. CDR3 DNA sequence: TGCAGTGCTAGAGTTCGTGAAAAACTGTTTTTT.

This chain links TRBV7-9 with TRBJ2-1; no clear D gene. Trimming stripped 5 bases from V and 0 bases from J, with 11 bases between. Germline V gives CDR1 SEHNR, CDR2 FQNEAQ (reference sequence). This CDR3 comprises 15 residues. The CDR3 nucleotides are TGTGCCAGCAGCCGCTCGACACTCTCCTACAATGAGCAGTTCTTC. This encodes CASSRSTLSYNEQFF.

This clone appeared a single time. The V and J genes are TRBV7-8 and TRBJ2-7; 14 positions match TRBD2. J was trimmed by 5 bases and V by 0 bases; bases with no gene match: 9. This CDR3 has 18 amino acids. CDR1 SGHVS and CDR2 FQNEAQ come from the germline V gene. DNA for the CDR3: TGTGCCAGCAGCTTAGCAGGGACTAGCGGGAGATTGCTAAACGAGCAGTACTTC. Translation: CASSLAGTSGRLLNEQYF.

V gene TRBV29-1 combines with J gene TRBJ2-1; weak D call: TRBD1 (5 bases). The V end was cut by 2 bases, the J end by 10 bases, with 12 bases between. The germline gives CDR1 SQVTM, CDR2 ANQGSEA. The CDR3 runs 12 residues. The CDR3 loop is CSVEWGRGEQFF. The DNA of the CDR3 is TGCAGCGTTGAATGGGGAAGGGGAGAGCAGTTCTTC.

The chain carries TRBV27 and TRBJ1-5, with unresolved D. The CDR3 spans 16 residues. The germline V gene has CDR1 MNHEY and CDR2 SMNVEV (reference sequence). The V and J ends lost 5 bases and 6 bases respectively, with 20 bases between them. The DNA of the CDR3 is TGTGCCAGCAGTCCCCTCCCCCCCGGGGAGGGTCAGCCCCAGCATTTT. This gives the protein CASSPLPPGEGQPQHF.

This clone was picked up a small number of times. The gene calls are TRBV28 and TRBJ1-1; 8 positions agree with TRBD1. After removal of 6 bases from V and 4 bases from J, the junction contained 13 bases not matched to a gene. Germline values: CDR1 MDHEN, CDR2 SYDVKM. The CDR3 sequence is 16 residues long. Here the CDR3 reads CASRSRTQGATTEAFF. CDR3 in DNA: TGTGCCAGCAGGTCTCGAACTCAGGGGGCGACCACTGAAGCTTTCTTT.

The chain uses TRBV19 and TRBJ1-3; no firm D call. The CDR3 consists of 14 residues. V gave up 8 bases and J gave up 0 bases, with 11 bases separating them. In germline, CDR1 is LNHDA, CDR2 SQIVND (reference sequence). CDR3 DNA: TGTGCCAGTTCTACGGGTAGCTCTGGAAACACCATATATTTT. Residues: CASSTGSSGNTIYF.

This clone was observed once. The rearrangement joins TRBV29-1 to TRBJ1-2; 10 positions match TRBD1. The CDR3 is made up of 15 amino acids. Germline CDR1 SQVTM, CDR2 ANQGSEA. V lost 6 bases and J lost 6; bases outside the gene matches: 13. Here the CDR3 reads CSVRQGAPVSHGYTF. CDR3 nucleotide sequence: TGCAGCGTACGACAGGGGGCGCCTGTCTCTCATGGCTACACCTTC.

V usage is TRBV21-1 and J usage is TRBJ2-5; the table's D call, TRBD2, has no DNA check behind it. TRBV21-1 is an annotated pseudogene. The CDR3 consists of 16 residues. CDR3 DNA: TGTGCCAGCAGCCGGCTGGCTGGTCGGGACCAAGAGACCCAGTACTTC. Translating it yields CASSRLAGRDQETQYF.

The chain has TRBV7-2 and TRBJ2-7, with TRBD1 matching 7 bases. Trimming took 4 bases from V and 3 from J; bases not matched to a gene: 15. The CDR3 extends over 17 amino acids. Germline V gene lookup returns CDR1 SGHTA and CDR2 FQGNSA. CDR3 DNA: TGTGCCAGCAGCTCTCACCCCCGGGACAGCCAAAACTACGAGCAGTACTTC. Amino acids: CASSSHPRDSQNYEQYF.

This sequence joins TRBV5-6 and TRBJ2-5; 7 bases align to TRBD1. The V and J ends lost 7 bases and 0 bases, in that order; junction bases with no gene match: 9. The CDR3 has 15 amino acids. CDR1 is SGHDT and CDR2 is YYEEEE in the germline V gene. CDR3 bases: TGTGCCAGCGGCCCACCGGACAGGTACCAAGAGACCCAGTACTTC. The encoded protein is CASGPPDRYQETQYF.

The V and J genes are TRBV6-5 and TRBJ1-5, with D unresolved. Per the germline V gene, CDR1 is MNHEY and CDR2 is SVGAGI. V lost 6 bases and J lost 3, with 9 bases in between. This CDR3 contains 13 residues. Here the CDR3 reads CASRPSDNQPQHF. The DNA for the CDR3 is TGTGCCAGCAGACCCAGTGACAATCAGCCCCAGCATTTT.